The clone carrying this T cell receptor beta chain was recorded a few times. Its specificity is unknown. Germline lookup yields CDR1 DFQATT and CDR2 SNEGSKA (reference sequence). V was trimmed by 8 bases and J by 2 bases, leaving 19 bases between them. The CDR3 runs to 14 residues. This sample was taken from a study of T cells in Graves' hyperthyroidism and ophthalmopathy. Study findings and constraints: Blood also contained most expanded thyroid clonotypes above 0.001.

The PBMCs had their origin in more than 9.5 ml of fresh peripheral blood. Regions amplified from RNA transcripts were the TCR beta CDR3 regions. HTBI primers drove first-round RT-PCR of the TCR CDR3. TCRdb reprocessed the multiplex PCR reads via MiXCR and lists one record per CDR3 protein. The sample holds 360,000 or so distinct CDR3 sequences, around a sixth seen once. This clonotype was sampled from a woman aged 35 to 49 with Graves' ophthalmopathy. The source material was blood. The V gene is TRBV20-1, the J gene TRBJ2-7, with TRBD2 as a possible D gene (5 bases). CDR3 DNA: TGCAGTCCGTCTTTGGTGGGAGACCCCTACGAGCAGTACTTC. Its protein is CSPSLVGDPYEQYF.